This T cell receptor (beta chain) was obtained from a study of T cell responses to AZD1222 COVID-19 vaccine. General study results and limits: Researchers took repertoire samples only after the peak T cell response had come. Dominant at 160-218 and 743-854, vaccine-associated CD4 TCRs also spanned spike. Rises in breadth and depth of Spike-specific TCRs came after two AZD1222 doses.

Of note for this clone: Its specificity is not known.

Clones were read by immunoSEQ multiplex PCR, and TCRdb kept only the in-frame ones, dropping some. The sample records around 140,000 clones, around 93% being singletons. Sequencing was performed on peripheral blood, taken 28 days after the second AZD1222 dose. This clonotype was obtained from an adult who received the AZD1222 COVID-19 vaccine.

The CDR3 loop is CASSPIGYEGDQPQHF. In DNA form, the CDR3 reads TGTGCCAGCTCACCAATCGGGTACGAAGGCGATCAGCCCCAGCATTTT. This chain links TRBV18 with TRBJ1-5; D gene unclear. Germline V gene sequence: CDR1 KGHSH, CDR2 LQKENI. The CDR3 loop spans 16 amino acids. Trimming removed 2 bases from V and 5 bases from J, with 16 bases in between. Combining the CDR3 with reference TRBV18 and TRBJ1-5 gives the whole variable domain NAGVMQNPRHLVRRRGQEARLRCSPMKGHSHVYWYRQLPEEGLKFMVYLQKENIIDESGMPKERFSAEFPKEGPSILRIQQVVRGDSAAYFCASSPIGYEGDQPQHFGDGTRLSIL.